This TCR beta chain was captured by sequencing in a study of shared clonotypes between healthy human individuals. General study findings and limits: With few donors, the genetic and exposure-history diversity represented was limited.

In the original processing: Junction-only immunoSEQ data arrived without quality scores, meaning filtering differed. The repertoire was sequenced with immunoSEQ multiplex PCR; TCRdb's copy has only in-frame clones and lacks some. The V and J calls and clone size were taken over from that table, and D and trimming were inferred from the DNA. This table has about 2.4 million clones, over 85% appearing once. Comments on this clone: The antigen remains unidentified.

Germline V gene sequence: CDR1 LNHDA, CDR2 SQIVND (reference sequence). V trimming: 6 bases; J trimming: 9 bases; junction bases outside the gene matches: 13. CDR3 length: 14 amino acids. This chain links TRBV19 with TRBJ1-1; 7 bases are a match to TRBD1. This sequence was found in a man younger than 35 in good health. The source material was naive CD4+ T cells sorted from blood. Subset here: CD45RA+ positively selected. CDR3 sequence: CASRGTVNLGKAFF. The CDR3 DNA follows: TGTGCCAGTAGGGGGACAGTTAATTTGGGAAAAGCTTTCTTT.